Described below is a single T cell receptor beta chain sequence and its context. What it recognizes is unknown. Assay: immunoSEQ multiplex PCR; the TCRdb copy retains only in-frame clones and omits some. Of over 60,000 clones in the sample, roughly 93% were seen once. This sample is drawn from a study of OX40 agonist ivuxolimab in advanced cancers. About the research overall: Head and neck, renal cell, melanoma or hepatocellular carcinoma were the cancers that dose-escalation patients had. Partial response was recorded in three patients: one hepatocellular carcinoma and two cutaneous melanoma cases.

Per germline, CDR1 GTSNPN and CDR2 SVGIG (reference sequence). Trimming took 3 bases from V and 8 from J; bases not matched to a gene: 8. CDR3 length equals 13 residues. Study-level points and caveats: The study observed clonal expansion of CD4+ and CD8+ blood T cells by week 6 at 0.1 to 3.0 mg/kg.

This receptor was obtained from an adult with an advanced solid tumor such as melanoma, head and neck, liver or kidney cancer. The source material was CD4+ or CD8+ T cells sorted from blood, sampled in a trial of the OX40 agonist ivuxolimab. The rearrangement joins TRBV30 to TRBJ1-2; 8 bases fit TRBD1. This CDR3 is CAWSGEPGGGYTF. DNA for the CDR3: TGTGCCTGGAGCGGGGAACCAGGGGGCGGCTACACCTTC.